These 23 T cell receptor beta chains share one sample of origin, sequenced in a study of blood T cell repertoires in COVID-19. Measured with immunoSEQ multiplex PCR; TCRdb has only the in-frame clones, and not every one. The profile shows approximately 210,000 clones, approximately 84% of them singletons. Source material: PBMCs or T cells enriched from blood (not recorded which). These receptors were taken from a man between 40 and 49 years old who had recovered from COVID-19.

The chain uses TRBV10-3 and TRBJ1-1, with D maybe TRBD1 (5 bases). Looked up from germline, CDR1 is ENHRY and CDR2 is SYGVKD. This CDR3 comprises 12 residues. V was cut by 6 bases and J by 11 bases, with 16 bases left in between. CDR3 nucleotides: TGTGCCATCAGGAGGGACTCCTCATCGGCTTTCTTT. This gives the protein CAIRRDSSSAFF.

This clone appeared a few times. The V and J genes are TRBV3-1 (or the pseudogene TRBV3-2) and TRBJ2-3; D may be TRBD2 (5 bases). CDR1 LGHDT and CDR2 YNNKEL come from the germline V gene (reference sequence). There are 14 residues in the CDR3. V gave up 2 bases and J gave up 4 bases, with 10 bases separating them. The CDR3 spells CASSQPQRADTQYF. CDR3 in DNA: TGTGCCAGCAGCCAACCTCAGAGGGCAGATACGCAGTATTTT.

The chain combines TRBV27 with TRBJ2-2; no clear D gene. The CDR3 consists of 14 residues. Trimming cost V 7 bases and J 1 base, with 10 bases left between them. Looked up from germline, CDR1 is MNHEY and CDR2 is SMNVEV (reference sequence). For the CDR3, the DNA is TGTGCCAGCAAGAGATCGCGGAACACCGGGGAGCTGTTTTTT. It yields the protein CASKRSRNTGELFF.

V and J are TRBV11-1 and TRBJ2-7; the match to TRBD1 covers 8 bases. The CDR3 sequence is 13 residues long. J was trimmed by 5 bases and V by 4 bases; bases with no gene match: 4. Germline V gene data show CDR1 as SGHAT and CDR2 as FQDESV (reference sequence). Here the CDR3 DNA reads TGTGCCAGCAGCTCAGGACAGGGCAACGAGCAGTACTTC. Protein: CASSSGQGNEQYF.

This clone has just one count. The genes are TRBV5-1 and TRBJ2-3; 8 positions match TRBD2. Trimming took 0 bases from V and 0 from J; bases not matched to a gene: 6. The CDR3 runs 17 residues. Germline V gene sequence: CDR1 SGHRS, CDR2 YFSETQ. The CDR3 loop is CASSLDPGLASTDTQYF. In nucleotides, the CDR3 is TGCGCCAGCAGCTTGGATCCCGGACTAGCTAGCACAGATACGCAGTATTTT.

This clone has just a few counts. J is TRBJ2-5 and V is TRBV7-9, with 8 bases fitting TRBD2. Germline V CDR1 and CDR2: SEHNR, FQNEAQ (reference sequence). J gave up 1 base and V 4 bases, and 8 bases lay outside the gene matches. The CDR3 is made up of 16 amino acids. The CDR3 sequence: CASSYSIGLAQETQYF. Written as DNA, the CDR3 is TGTGCCAGCAGCTATTCTATCGGACTAGCCCAAGAGACCCAGTACTTC.

V and J are TRBV2 and TRBJ1-6; D gene ambiguous. Trimming took off 7 bases at V and 3 bases at J, with 7 bases between the two ends. This CDR3 is built from 13 residues. Germline V gene data show CDR1 as SNHLY and CDR2 as FYNNEI. This chain's CDR3 is CASKLIYNSPLHF. The CDR3 coding sequence is TGTGCCAGCAAACTGATCTATAATTCACCCCTCCACTTT.

The chain couples TRBV27 to TRBJ2-3; D unclear. CDR1 MNHEY and CDR2 SMNVEV come from the germline V gene (reference sequence). The CDR3 is made up of 16 amino acids. Trimming shortened V by 4 bases and J by 2 bases, and 16 bases separated the two germline ends. CDR3 DNA: TGTGCCAGCAGTTACATTAGCTTCCTACACACAGATACGCAGTATTTT. Its protein is CASSYISFLHTDTQYF.

This chain uses TRBV4-2 with TRBJ1-4; 10 bases fit TRBD1. Trimming cost V 3 bases and J 6 bases; bases outside gene matches: 10. Germline values: CDR1 LGHNA, CDR2 YNFKEQ. The CDR3 loop spans 17 amino acids. CDR3: CASSQITTGGFYEKLFF. The CDR3 DNA reads as TGTGCCAGCAGCCAGATAACGACAGGGGGCTTTTATGAAAAACTGTTTTTT.

V and J are TRBV19 and TRBJ1-2; TRBD1 might be the D (5 bases). V was trimmed by 6 bases and J by 2 bases, leaving 16 bases between them. CDR1 LNHDA and CDR2 SQIVND come from the germline V gene (reference sequence). This CDR3 contains 15 residues. DNA for the CDR3: TGTGCCAGTAGATCCCCGGGGGTCAGGAACTATGGCTACACCTTC. Encoded protein: CASRSPGVRNYGYTF.

This clone has only a few counts. The gene calls are TRBV3-1 (or the pseudogene TRBV3-2) and TRBJ2-2; possible D gene TRBD2, 7 bases. Germline lookup yields CDR1 LGHDT and CDR2 YNNKEL (reference sequence). V lost 8 bases and J lost 4, with 17 bases in between. This CDR3 comprises 15 residues. The CDR3 region is CASRRGLLSTGELFF. CDR3 bases: TGTGCCAGCCGGCGGGGGCTCTTGTCCACCGGGGAGCTGTTTTTT.

The rearrangement links TRBV9 to TRBJ1-5; D is undetermined. Germline loops: CDR1 SGDLS, CDR2 YYNGEE. Trimming shortened V by 2 bases and J by 0 bases, and 9 bases separated the two germline ends. The CDR3 is 15 residues long. DNA for the CDR3: TGTGCCAGCAGCGTTGAGCCGTATAGCAATCAGCCCCAGCATTTT. This translates into CASSVEPYSNQPQHF.

This clone has only a few counts. J is TRBJ2-7 and V is TRBV13; TRBD1 matches at 9 bases. The V gene's germline CDR1 is PRHDT and CDR2 FYEKMQ (reference sequence). The length of the CDR3 is 15 residues. V was clipped by 3 bases and J by 4 bases; unmatched bases: 7. CDR3 DNA sequence: TGTGCCAGCAGCTTTGGACAGGGGAGGGGATACGAGCAGTACTTC. It yields the protein CASSFGQGRGYEQYF.

V usage is TRBV7-2 and J usage is TRBJ2-3; 11 positions match TRBD2. Germline CDR1 reads SGHTA; CDR2 reads FQGNSA. The V segment lost 5 bases and the J segment 4 bases; nucleotides outside the gene matches: 8. This CDR3 region has 16 residues. CDR3 residues: CASSLLAGAHADTQYF. CDR3 in DNA: TGTGCCAGCAGCCTACTAGCGGGGGCCCATGCAGATACGCAGTATTTT.

V usage is TRBV7-2 and J usage is TRBJ1-3, with 11 bases lining up with TRBD1. The V gene end was trimmed by 3 bases and the J gene end by 4 bases; junction bases not matched to a gene: 11. In germline, CDR1 is SGHTA, CDR2 FQGNSA. This CDR3 is 18 amino acids long. DNA of the CDR3: TGTGCCAGCAGCTTTTTGGTTGGACAGGGGGCGCGAGGAAACACCATATATTTT. Protein product: CASSFLVGQGARGNTIYF.

This clone was observed a few times. This chain links TRBV29-1 with TRBJ2-5; 9 bases align to TRBD1. The CDR3 extends over 14 amino acids. V lost 6 bases to trimming and J lost 5 bases; unmatched junction nucleotides: 10. Germline CDR1 SQVTM, CDR2 ANQGSEA. The CDR3 DNA is TGCAGCGTCAGCCCCCTGACAGGGGGGGAGACCCAGTACTTC. It translates to CSVSPLTGGETQYF.

For the CDR3, the DNA is TGTGCCAGCAGGTCAGACAGGGGAGGTGGCTACACCTTC. The encoded protein is CASRSDRGGGYTF. The V and J genes are TRBV28 and TRBJ1-2; 8 bases match TRBD1. The CDR3 has 13 amino acids. V shed 6 bases and J 7 bases; nucleotides not matched to a gene: 7. Germline V gene data show CDR1 as MDHEN and CDR2 as SYDVKM.

About this clone: The same CDR3 can be traced to other DNA sequences in this sample. The chain has TRBV5-6 and TRBJ1-1; no definite D call. This CDR3 contains 12 residues. The V gene lost 4 bases and the J gene lost 1 base, with 5 bases spanning the gap. CDR1 and CDR2 (germline): SGHDT, YYEEEE. CDR3 loop: CASSPGNTEAFF. DNA for the CDR3: TGTGCCAGCAGCCCGGGGAACACTGAAGCTTTCTTT.

The CDR3 nucleotides are TGCGCCAGCAGCCTCATCCCCACGGGACAGCCCCAGCATTTT. Translating gives CASSLIPTGQPQHF. V usage is TRBV4-3 and J usage is TRBJ1-5; D ambiguous. The CDR3 totals 14 residues. Trimming shortened V by 4 bases and J by 7 bases, and 14 bases separated the two germline ends. Germline V CDR1 and CDR2: LGHNA, YSLEER.

The chain links TRBV28 to TRBJ2-3, with TRBD2 matching 7 bases. Germline V CDR1 and CDR2: MDHEN, SYDVKM. The CDR3 spans 15 residues. The trim removed 7 bases at V and 0 bases at J, leaving 7 bases unmatched. DNA of the CDR3: TGTGCCAGCATAATACAAGCGGGAAGCACAGATACGCAGTATTTT. It is translated as CASIIQAGSTDTQYF.

The chain couples TRBV19 to TRBJ1-1, with a possible D match to TRBD1 (6 bases). The CDR3 extends over 15 amino acids. Looked up from germline, CDR1 is LNHDA and CDR2 is SQIVND (reference sequence). Trimming removed 3 bases from V and 1 base from J, with 12 bases in between. The CDR3, as DNA: TGTGCCAGTAGTATTTTGGGGGCAGGGAACACTGAAGCTTTCTTT. Its protein is CASSILGAGNTEAFF.

The V call is TRBV28, the J call TRBJ2-1; D is uncertain. The CDR3 length is 15 residues. From germline, CDR1 is MDHEN and CDR2 SYDVKM. V was clipped by 7 bases and J by 0 bases, with 13 bases between them. CDR3 DNA: TGTGCCAGCACCGCGGCCCCAGCCTCCTACAATGAGCAGTTCTTC. It specifies CASTAAPASYNEQFF.

The chain employs TRBV4-2 and TRBJ2-3; 11 nucleotides match TRBD1. CDR3 length equals 17 residues. J was trimmed by 3 bases and V by 0 bases; bases with no gene match: 5. Germline V gene lookup returns CDR1 LGHNA and CDR2 YNFKEQ. As DNA, the CDR3 is TGTGCCAGCAGCCAAGAGGCGGGACAGGGGGGAACAGATACGCAGTATTTT. This translates into CASSQEAGQGGTDTQYF.